This TCR beta chain stems from a study of T-cell memory formation after mild COVID-19 listed by TCRdb under 2021. In the study overall: Most TCR sequence clusters were specific to one of the two donors. In a couple of donors, T-cell clones that expanded and contracted after mild COVID-19 were tracked by sequencing TCRalpha and TCRbeta repertoires over time. Two young, previously healthy adult volunteers, one female and one male, were included in the cohort.

The research as a whole found: Clones that contracted from day 15 to 85 showed balanced CD4/CD8 phenotypes, whereas a second wave of clones that expanded from day 15 to 37 leaned towards CD4+. Contracting CD4+ clones appeared mostly in the CM and EM memory subsets, whereas CD8+ clones were enriched in EMRA. Some responding clones were found in pre-infection memory, which suggests that pre-existing cross-reactive memory T cells took part in the SARS-CoV-2 response. Only two mild cases were covered by the study, and larger cohorts that include severe cases with pre-infection samples were considered necessary. SARS-CoV-2 specificity was not confirmed for the second-wave clones peaking on day 37.

Sequencing instrument: Illumina NovaSeq 6000. TCRalpha and TCRbeta cDNA libraries were built by 5'RACE with constant-segment primers, adding sample barcodes and unique molecular identifiers. Trizol reagent was used to extract RNA from every sample. The libraries were amplified in two PCR steps, and the second step added a second sample barcode and Illumina TruSeq adapters. Sequencing of libraries was performed on an Illumina NovaSeq with 2 x 150 bp paired-end reads. The published analysis was carried out like this. The reads were demultiplexed and collapsed into UMI-guided consensus sequences using migec v1.2.7. Using mixcr v2.1.11, the UMI consensuses were aligned to TRA and TRB V and J templates and assembled into clonotypes. Expanded or contracted clonotypes were those called significant by both edgeR and NoisET, with noise models trained on biological replicates. For edgeR calls, the cutoffs were a false discovery rate-adjusted p below 0.01 and a log2 fold-change threshold of 1. PCA with hierarchical clustering of max-normalized trajectories of the 1000 most abundant clonotypes was used as exploratory dynamics analysis. The CD4 or CD8 phenotype of responding clones was assigned using the separately sequenced CD4+ and CD8+ repertoires. In TCRdb, the public reads were trimmed at Q25 with fastp and aligned with MiXCR, with productive beta chains retained. Each entry is one CDR3 protein sequence, shown with its most common DNA and genes. None of the V and J calls come from the authors' own analysis; TCRdb made them. Counted in this sample were about 410,000 distinct CDR3 sequences; more than 20% of them appeared once. The ten biggest clones cover around 13% of the sample.

PBMCs were isolated by Ficoll-Paque density gradient centrifugation. V and J are trimmed by 7 bases and 10 bases, and the gene matches miss 8 bases of the junction. The CDR3 holds 13 amino acids from the cysteine to the phenylalanine. The entry retains the CDR3 DNA only, 39 bases that are in frame from base 1. The germline V gene gives CDR1 as MGHDK and CDR2 as SYGVNS. This clonotype was counted between two and nine times. Its cognate antigen has yet to be identified. The record has no base qualities; no much larger clone is one base away. The sequenced sample consisted of PBMCs or a T cell subset sorted from them (not recorded which). The clonotype comes from an adult woman who had mild COVID-19 (a few samples of this study predate the infection). The sample titles of this study are shuffled in the database, so cell type and time point are left out; the donor was told from shared clones. The chain uses TRBV25-1 and TRBJ1-4, and 8 bases in between align with TRBD1. The CDR3 protein sequence reads: CASNYGQGGKLFF. The DNA sequence follows: TGTGCCAGCAATTATGGACAGGGTGGAAAACTGTTTTTT.